The rows below give T cell receptor beta chains drawn from one sample of a study of T cell responses to AZD1222 COVID-19 vaccine. TCRdb's table, derived via immunoSEQ multiplex PCR, lists solely in-frame clones and lacks some. The sample includes 250,000 to 300,000 clones, 85% to 95% of them seen just once. The specimen was peripheral blood, collected 28 days after the second AZD1222 dose. All receptors come from an adult who received the AZD1222 COVID-19 vaccine. The CDR3 runs from the conserved cysteine through the conserved F or W. Each record gives: D gene, clone size, V gene, J gene, CDR3 DNA, CDR3 protein. The D gene is left open where the match is weak. The listing skips clone size in some rows; elsewhere it reads once, few, many or a size class.

d_call: .; clone_size: .; v_call: TRBV2; j_call: TRBJ1-2; cdr3_nt: TGTGCCAGCAGGATCCTTGGGGAATCTGGTGGCTACACCTTC; cdr3_aa: CASRILGESGGYTF
d_call: .; clone_size: .; v_call: TRBV10-3; j_call: TRBJ2-6; cdr3_nt: TGTGCCATCAGTGAGCCGACCCGTAGGGCCAACGTCCTGACTTTC; cdr3_aa: CAISEPTRRANVLTF
d_call: .; clone_size: .; v_call: TRBV12-3/TRBV12-4; j_call: TRBJ2-7; cdr3_nt: TGTGCCAGCAGGGGACTCTCTTGGGCCGAGCAGTACTTC; cdr3_aa: CASRGLSWAEQYF
d_call: .; clone_size: .; v_call: TRBV11-2; j_call: TRBJ1-2; cdr3_nt: TGTGCCAGCAGCCGCGGGGACACCAACTATGGCTACACCTTC; cdr3_aa: CASSRGDTNYGYTF
d_call: .; clone_size: .; v_call: TRBV5-6; j_call: TRBJ2-7; cdr3_nt: TGTGCCAGCAGCTCCTCCCAGGATCTGGCCGGGGTGAGGAACGAGCAGTACTTC; cdr3_aa: CASSSSQDLAGVRNEQYF
d_call: .; clone_size: .; v_call: TRBV7-9; j_call: TRBJ2-7; cdr3_nt: TGTGCCAGCAGCTTAGAGGGCGATGAGCAGTACTTC; cdr3_aa: CASSLEGDEQYF
d_call: .; clone_size: .; v_call: TRBV18; j_call: TRBJ2-7; cdr3_nt: TGTGCCAGCTCACCAGACCGGGCCTACGAGCAGTACTTC; cdr3_aa: CASSPDRAYEQYF
d_call: .; clone_size: .; v_call: TRBV5-5; j_call: TRBJ2-5; cdr3_nt: TGTGCCAGCAGCCCAGGACAGGGAGTCTCGGGACTAGTGGCGACCCAGTACTTC; cdr3_aa: CASSPGQGVSGLVATQYF
d_call: TRBD2; clone_size: .; v_call: TRBV6-5; j_call: TRBJ2-3; cdr3_nt: TGTGCCAGCAAGCCTAGCGGGGGCACAGATACGCAGTATTTT; cdr3_aa: CASKPSGGTDTQYF
d_call: .; clone_size: .; v_call: TRBV12-3/TRBV12-4; j_call: TRBJ2-1; cdr3_nt: TGTGCCAGCAGGAACCTAAATGAGCAGTTCTTC; cdr3_aa: CASRNLNEQFF
d_call: TRBD1; clone_size: .; v_call: TRBV3-1/TRBV3-2; j_call: TRBJ1-1; cdr3_nt: TGTGCCAGCAGCCAATTACAGGGGGCAAGGGCTTTCTTT; cdr3_aa: CASSQLQGARAFF
d_call: TRBD1; clone_size: .; v_call: TRBV2; j_call: TRBJ1-2; cdr3_nt: TGTGCCAGCAGCATTGGACAGGGGAAAGGCTACACCTTC; cdr3_aa: CASSIGQGKGYTF
d_call: .; clone_size: .; v_call: TRBV7-2; j_call: TRBJ2-7; cdr3_nt: TGTGCCAGCAGCTTAACCAGGGGAAGAGGTGAGCAGTACTTC; cdr3_aa: CASSLTRGRGEQYF
d_call: .; clone_size: .; v_call: TRBV7-9; j_call: TRBJ2-4; cdr3_nt: TGTGCCAGCAGCCAAGGGGGGGAAGCCAAAAACATTCAGTACTTC; cdr3_aa: CASSQGGEAKNIQYF
d_call: .; clone_size: .; v_call: TRBV24-1; j_call: TRBJ2-1; cdr3_nt: TGTGCCACCAGTGATCCTGTCCCGGGGCCGCTGAATGAGCAGTTCTTC; cdr3_aa: CATSDPVPGPLNEQFF
d_call: .; clone_size: .; v_call: TRBV3-1/TRBV3-2; j_call: TRBJ2-7; cdr3_nt: TGTGCCAGCAGCCAGGGTTACGGCTCCTACGAGCAGTACTTC; cdr3_aa: CASSQGYGSYEQYF
d_call: TRBD1; clone_size: .; v_call: TRBV4-2; j_call: TRBJ1-5; cdr3_nt: TGTGCCAGCAGCCAGGGGACAGGGGATCAGCCCCAGCATTTT; cdr3_aa: CASSQGTGDQPQHF
d_call: .; clone_size: .; v_call: TRBV2; j_call: TRBJ1-4; cdr3_nt: TGTGCCAGCGGAGAGGCTGGCGAACTGTTTTTT; cdr3_aa: CASGEAGELFF
d_call: .; clone_size: .; v_call: TRBV5-1; j_call: TRBJ2-3; cdr3_nt: TGCGCCAGCAGCTTGGTTGGGGGAGCAGCGCAGTATTTT; cdr3_aa: CASSLVGGAAQYF
d_call: .; clone_size: .; v_call: TRBV2; j_call: TRBJ1-3; cdr3_nt: TGTGCCAGCAGTGCTAAGAGCACCATATATTTT; cdr3_aa: CASSAKSTIYF
d_call: TRBD2; clone_size: .; v_call: TRBV11-2; j_call: TRBJ2-7; cdr3_nt: TGTGCCAGCGGGTACGGGGGGTTCTCCTACGAGCAGTACTTC; cdr3_aa: CASGYGGFSYEQYF
d_call: .; clone_size: once; v_call: TRBV5-1; j_call: TRBJ2-3; cdr3_nt: TGCGCCAGCAGCTTGAGTGGGGGGGCCCAAGATACGCAGTATTTT; cdr3_aa: CASSLSGGAQDTQYF
d_call: TRBD1; clone_size: .; v_call: TRBV15; j_call: TRBJ2-7; cdr3_nt: TGTGCCACCAGCAGAGGGACAGGCTACGAGCAGTACTTC; cdr3_aa: CATSRGTGYEQYF
d_call: .; clone_size: .; v_call: TRBV7-2; j_call: TRBJ2-2; cdr3_nt: TGTGCCAGCACACCACAGGTGAACACCGGGGAGCTGTTTTTT; cdr3_aa: CASTPQVNTGELFF
d_call: .; clone_size: .; v_call: TRBV27; j_call: TRBJ2-7; cdr3_nt: TGTGCCAGCAGTCCGGGGGTTATCTACGAGCAGTACTTC; cdr3_aa: CASSPGVIYEQYF
d_call: .; clone_size: .; v_call: TRBV6-2/TRBV6-3; j_call: TRBJ1-5; cdr3_nt: TGTGCCAGCAGTTACCGCAGCGGGCTCAATCAGCCCCAGCATTTT; cdr3_aa: CASSYRSGLNQPQHF
d_call: TRBD2; clone_size: .; v_call: TRBV29-1; j_call: TRBJ2-1; cdr3_nt: TGCAGCGGACTAGCGGGAGTTAGTGATGAGCAGTTCTTC; cdr3_aa: CSGLAGVSDEQFF
d_call: TRBD2; clone_size: .; v_call: TRBV7-9; j_call: TRBJ2-1; cdr3_nt: TGTGCCAGCAGCCTTACTAGCGATAAGCAGTTCTTC; cdr3_aa: CASSLTSDKQFF
d_call: .; clone_size: .; v_call: TRBV5-4; j_call: TRBJ1-1; cdr3_nt: TGTGCCAGCAGCTTGGCCGCGCCCGGGAGGCAGGGGCAAAGGAACACTGAAGCTTTCTTT; cdr3_aa: CASSLAAPGRQGQRNTEAFF
d_call: .; clone_size: .; v_call: TRBV5-1; j_call: TRBJ2-7; cdr3_nt: TGCGCCAGCAGCTTCTCAGCCGAGACCTACGAGCAGTACTTC; cdr3_aa: CASSFSAETYEQYF
d_call: .; clone_size: .; v_call: TRBV6-5; j_call: TRBJ2-3; cdr3_nt: TGTGCCAGTGACTCGAGGGACTTAGGAGATACGCAGTATTTT; cdr3_aa: CASDSRDLGDTQYF
d_call: TRBD2; clone_size: .; v_call: TRBV5-4; j_call: TRBJ2-5; cdr3_nt: TGTGCCAGCAGCGTCCGGGAGGGCCAAGAGACCCAGTACTTC; cdr3_aa: CASSVREGQETQYF
d_call: .; clone_size: .; v_call: TRBV7-6; j_call: TRBJ1-5; cdr3_nt: TGTGCCAGCAGCCCCGGCCCTGATCAGCCCCAGCATTTT; cdr3_aa: CASSPGPDQPQHF
d_call: .; clone_size: .; v_call: TRBV30; j_call: TRBJ2-7; cdr3_nt: TGTGCCGGGGGGCAGTCCTACGAGCAGTACTTC; cdr3_aa: CAGGQSYEQYF
d_call: TRBD2; clone_size: .; v_call: TRBV4-1; j_call: TRBJ2-1; cdr3_nt: TGCGCCAGCAGCCACCCTAGCGGAGAATACAATGAGCAGTTCTTC; cdr3_aa: CASSHPSGEYNEQFF
d_call: .; clone_size: .; v_call: TRBV6-5; j_call: TRBJ2-5; cdr3_nt: TGTGCCAGCAGTTATGCCCAGAAAGAGACCCAGTACTTC; cdr3_aa: CASSYAQKETQYF
d_call: .; clone_size: .; v_call: TRBV4-1; j_call: TRBJ1-5; cdr3_nt: TGCGCCAGCAGCCTCGGGGTAGGGGCAATAAATCAGCCCCAGCATTTT; cdr3_aa: CASSLGVGAINQPQHF
d_call: .; clone_size: .; v_call: TRBV3-1/TRBV3-2; j_call: TRBJ1-4; cdr3_nt: TGTGCCAGCAGAGTGACAGGCGCGGGAAAACTGTTTTTT; cdr3_aa: CASRVTGAGKLFF
d_call: .; clone_size: .; v_call: TRBV7-2; j_call: TRBJ2-7; cdr3_nt: TGTGCCAGCAGCTTAGTTTACGAGCAGTACTTC; cdr3_aa: CASSLVYEQYF
d_call: .; clone_size: once; v_call: TRBV4-2; j_call: TRBJ1-2; cdr3_nt: TGTGCCAGCAGCCAAGATGGATCCTATGGCTACACCTTC; cdr3_aa: CASSQDGSYGYTF
d_call: .; clone_size: .; v_call: TRBV18; j_call: TRBJ1-2; cdr3_nt: TGTGCCAGCTCACCCGTGGCAGGGCAAGATGGCTACACCTTC; cdr3_aa: CASSPVAGQDGYTF
d_call: .; clone_size: .; v_call: TRBV30; j_call: TRBJ1-1; cdr3_nt: TGTGCCTGGAGGGCTGGGGCTTTGACTGAAGCTTTCTTT; cdr3_aa: CAWRAGALTEAFF
d_call: .; clone_size: .; v_call: TRBV3-1/TRBV3-2; j_call: TRBJ2-1; cdr3_nt: TGTGCCAGCAACGAAAGACGGAGGATGCAGTTCTTC; cdr3_aa: CASNERRRMQFF
d_call: .; clone_size: once; v_call: TRBV2; j_call: TRBJ1-1; cdr3_nt: TGTGCCAGCAGTGTAATGATGACTGAAGCTTTCTTT; cdr3_aa: CASSVMMTEAFF
d_call: TRBD1; clone_size: .; v_call: TRBV6-2/TRBV6-3; j_call: TRBJ2-5; cdr3_nt: TGTGCCAGCAGTCCACAGGGGGCTGAAGAGACCCAGTACTTC; cdr3_aa: CASSPQGAEETQYF
d_call: TRBD1; clone_size: .; v_call: TRBV14; j_call: TRBJ1-2; cdr3_nt: TGTGCCAGCAGCCGACAGGGGGGTTACGGCTACACCTTC; cdr3_aa: CASSRQGGYGYTF
d_call: .; clone_size: .; v_call: TRBV7-8; j_call: TRBJ2-7; cdr3_nt: TGTGCCAGCAGCTTAAATCCGGGGTTCTACGAGCAGTACTTC; cdr3_aa: CASSLNPGFYEQYF
d_call: .; clone_size: once; v_call: TRBV18; j_call: TRBJ2-7; cdr3_nt: TGTGCCAGCTCGCCGGGGAATACCTACGAGCAGTACTTC; cdr3_aa: CASSPGNTYEQYF
d_call: .; clone_size: .; v_call: TRBV5-6; j_call: TRBJ2-7; cdr3_nt: TGTGCCAGCAGCTCCAGGGGGGACGGTGGCCTAAACGAGCAGTACTTC; cdr3_aa: CASSSRGDGGLNEQYF